This TCR beta chain was documented in a study of OX40 agonist ivuxolimab in advanced cancers. Using immunoSEQ multiplex PCR, the repertoire was profiled, and TCRdb retains in-frame clones only, with some absent. This table has about 64,000 clones, around 93% appearing once. The sequenced sample was CD4+ or CD8+ T cells sorted from blood, obtained in a trial of the OX40 agonist ivuxolimab. This receptor was taken from an adult with an advanced solid tumor such as melanoma, head and neck, liver or kidney cancer.

In DNA form, the CDR3 reads TGTGCCAGCAGCTCCTCCGGGACTCCACAAGAGACCCAGTACTTC. It is translated as CASSSSGTPQETQYF. The rearrangement links TRBV5-4 to TRBJ2-5; TRBD2 might be the D (6 bases). Germline lookup yields CDR1 SGHNT and CDR2 YYREEE (reference sequence). There are 15 residues in the CDR3. Trimming shortened V by 3 bases and J by 2 bases, and 14 bases separated the two germline ends.